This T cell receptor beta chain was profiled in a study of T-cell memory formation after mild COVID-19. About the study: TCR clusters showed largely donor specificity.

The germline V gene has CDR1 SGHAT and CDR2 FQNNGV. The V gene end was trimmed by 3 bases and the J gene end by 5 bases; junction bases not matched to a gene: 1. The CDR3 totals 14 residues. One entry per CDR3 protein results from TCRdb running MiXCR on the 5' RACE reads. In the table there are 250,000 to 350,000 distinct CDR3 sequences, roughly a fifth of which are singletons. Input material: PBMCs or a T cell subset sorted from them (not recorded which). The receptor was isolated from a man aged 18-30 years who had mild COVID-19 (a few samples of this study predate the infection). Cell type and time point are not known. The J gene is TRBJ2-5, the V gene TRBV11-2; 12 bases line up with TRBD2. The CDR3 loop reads CASSFLAGGETQYF. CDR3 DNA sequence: TGTGCCAGCAGCTTCCTAGCGGGGGGGGAGACCCAGTACTTC.